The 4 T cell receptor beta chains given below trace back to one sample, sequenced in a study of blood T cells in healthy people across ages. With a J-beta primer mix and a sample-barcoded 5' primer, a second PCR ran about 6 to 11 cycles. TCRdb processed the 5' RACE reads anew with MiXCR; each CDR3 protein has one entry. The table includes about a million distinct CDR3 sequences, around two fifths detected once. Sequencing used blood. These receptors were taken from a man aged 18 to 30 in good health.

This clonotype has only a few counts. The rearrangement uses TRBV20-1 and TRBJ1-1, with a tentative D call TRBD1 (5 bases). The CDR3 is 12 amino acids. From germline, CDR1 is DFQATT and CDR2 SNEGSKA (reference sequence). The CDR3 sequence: CRGTRLNTEAFF. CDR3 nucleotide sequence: TGCAGGGGGACTCGACTAAACACTGAAGCTTTCTTT.

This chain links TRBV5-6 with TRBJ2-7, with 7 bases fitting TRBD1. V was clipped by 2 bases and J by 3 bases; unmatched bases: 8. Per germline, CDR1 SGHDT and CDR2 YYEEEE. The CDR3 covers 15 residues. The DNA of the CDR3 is TGTGCCAGCAGCTTTACAGGGGATGGGGACTACGAGCAGTACTTC. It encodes CASSFTGDGDYEQYF. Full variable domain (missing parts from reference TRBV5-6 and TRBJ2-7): DAGVTQSPTHLIKTRGQQVTLRCSPKSGHDTVSWYQQALGQGPQFIFQYYEEEERQRGNFPDRFSGHQFPNYSSELNVNALLLGDSALYLCASSFTGDGDYEQYFGPGTRLTVT.

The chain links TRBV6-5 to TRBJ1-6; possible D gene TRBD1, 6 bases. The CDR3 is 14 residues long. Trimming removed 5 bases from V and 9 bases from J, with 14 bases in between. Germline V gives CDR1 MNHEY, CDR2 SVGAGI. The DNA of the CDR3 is TGTGCCAGCAGTCAAGACAGGCTTGGTTCACCCCTCCACTTT. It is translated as CASSQDRLGSPLHF.

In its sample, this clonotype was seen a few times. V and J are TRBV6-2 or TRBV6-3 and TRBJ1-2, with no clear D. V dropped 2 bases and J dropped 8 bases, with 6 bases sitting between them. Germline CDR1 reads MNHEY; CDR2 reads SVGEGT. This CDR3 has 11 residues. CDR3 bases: TGTGCCAGCAGTTACGCCGGCGGCTACACCTTC. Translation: CASSYAGGYTF.